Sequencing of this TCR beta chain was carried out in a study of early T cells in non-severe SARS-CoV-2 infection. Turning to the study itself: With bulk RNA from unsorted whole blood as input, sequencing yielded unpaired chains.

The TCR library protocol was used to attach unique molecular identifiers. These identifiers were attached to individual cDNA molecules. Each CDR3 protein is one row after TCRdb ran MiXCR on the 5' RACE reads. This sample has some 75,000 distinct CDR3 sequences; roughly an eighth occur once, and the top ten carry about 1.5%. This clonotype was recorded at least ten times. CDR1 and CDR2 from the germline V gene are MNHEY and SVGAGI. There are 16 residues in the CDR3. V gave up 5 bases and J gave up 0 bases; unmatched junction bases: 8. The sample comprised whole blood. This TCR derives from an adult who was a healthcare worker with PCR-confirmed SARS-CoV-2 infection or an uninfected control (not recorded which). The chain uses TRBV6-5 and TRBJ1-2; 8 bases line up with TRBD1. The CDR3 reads CASSGDRGLSNYGYTF. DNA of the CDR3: TGTGCCAGCAGTGGCGACAGGGGCTTATCTAACTATGGCTACACCTTC.